This TCR beta chain appears in the sequencing data of a study of T cell responses to AZD1222 COVID-19 vaccine. Broader study findings: Spike-specific TCR breadth and depth rose after two AZD1222 doses. Reportedly, nearly half the spike-specific TCRs target unmutated variant regions. Repertoire samples came only from after the peak T cell response. White British donors predominated, females outnumbered males, and clonal diversity was possibly underestimated.

Profiled with immunoSEQ multiplex PCR; TCRdb holds only in-frame clones, not every one. The sample comprises about 75,000 clones, 70% to 90% of which are singletons, and more than 8.5% rests with the top ten. Germline loops: CDR1 SSHAT, CDR2 FNYEAQ (reference sequence). CDR3 length: 15 residues. The ends were cut back, 4 bases at V and 3 bases at J, with 13 bases in the middle. A remark on this clone: Its antigen is still unknown.

The clonotype originates from an adult who received the MenACWY meningococcal vaccine as a control. The V and J genes are TRBV7-7 and TRBJ2-1; D may be TRBD1 or TRBD2 (5 bases each). This sample comprised peripheral blood, obtained 28 days after the second dose of the MenACWY control vaccine. The CDR3, as DNA: TGTGCCAGCAGCTCCGGGGCTACCGGCTACAATGAGCAGTTCTTC. It codes for CASSSGATGYNEQFF.